The 23 T cell receptor beta chains presented below share a single source sample, sequenced in a study of CD8 T cells in Susac syndrome. When the RNA was reverse transcribed, random hexamers were used with an input of about 0.45 to 1 ug. One entry per CDR3 protein, called by TCRdb with MiXCR from the immunoSEQ multiplex PCR reads. The top ten clones hold around 0.18% of a sample with approximately 300,000 distinct CDR3 sequences, about 91% of them seen once. The sequencing input was CD8+ T cells from PBMCs. Every receptor here comes from a human donor with multiple sclerosis.

This chain joins TRBV20-1 and TRBJ2-7; 8 positions match TRBD2. Trimming at V came to 4 bases and at J to 3 bases, leaving 5 bases not matched to a gene. The CDR3 has 13 amino acids. Germline CDR1 DFQATT, CDR2 SNEGSKA (reference sequence). The CDR3 loop reads CSATSTSGYEQYF. DNA for the CDR3: TGCAGTGCTACCAGTACTAGCGGCTACGAGCAGTACTTC.

CDR3 DNA: TGTGCCAGCAGTCCAGGGACTAGCGGTTTTGATGAGCAGTTCTTC. Protein sequence: CASSPGTSGFDEQFF. This chain links TRBV12-3 or TRBV12-4 with TRBJ2-1; 11 positions agree with TRBD2. With 5 bases clipped from V and 8 bases from J, the junction kept 8 bases outside the gene matches. The CDR3 is 15 residues long.

The genes are TRBV30 and TRBJ1-5; 7 bases are a match to TRBD1. The CDR3 spans 14 residues. The germline gives CDR1 GTSNPN, CDR2 SVGIG (reference sequence). V lost 2 bases to trimming and J lost 4 bases; unmatched junction nucleotides: 5. The CDR3 coding sequence is TGTGCCTGGAGTTTCGGACAGGAAAATCAGCCCCAGCATTTT. It translates to CAWSFGQENQPQHF. The complete variable domain, with remaining parts taken from reference TRBV30 and TRBJ1-5, reads SQTIHQWPATLVQPVGSPLSLECTVEGTSNPNLYWYRQAAGRGLQLLFYSVGIGQISSEVPQNLSASRPQDRQFILSSKKLLLSDSGFYLCAWSFGQENQPQHFGDGTRLSIL.

The chain couples TRBV30 to TRBJ1-5, with 7 bases fitting TRBD1. The CDR3 sequence is 14 residues long. Germline values: CDR1 GTSNPN, CDR2 SVGIG (reference sequence). The trim removed 4 bases at V and 4 bases at J, leaving 7 bases unmatched. The CDR3: CAWKEGQTNQPQHF. In DNA, the CDR3 is TGTGCCTGGAAGGAGGGACAGACAAATCAGCCCCAGCATTTT.

The chain combines TRBV27 with TRBJ2-3; D remains unclear. Trimming took 7 bases from V and 3 from J, leaving 14 bases between them. The CDR3 contains 14 residues. Germline loops: CDR1 MNHEY, CDR2 SMNVEV (reference sequence). As DNA, the CDR3 is TGTGCCAGCAAGGATTTGGCGGTGACAGATACGCAGTATTTT. Translated, it gives CASKDLAVTDTQYF.

The chain joins TRBV11-1 to TRBJ2-1, with 7 bases fitting TRBD2. The germline V gene encodes CDR1 SGHAT and CDR2 FQDESV (reference sequence). The junction had 20 bases not matched to a gene; V was cut back by 5 bases and J by 13 bases. The CDR3 has 16 amino acids. The CDR3 loop reads CASSLEGSSGTMKQFF. CDR3 bases: TGTGCCAGCAGCCTCGAAGGGTCTAGCGGTACAATGAAACAGTTCTTC.

V usage is TRBV6-6 and J usage is TRBJ2-1; 10 nucleotides line up with TRBD2. The CDR3 is 15 amino acids. V lost 6 bases to trimming and J lost 4 bases; unmatched junction nucleotides: 6. Germline assignment: CDR1 MNHNY and CDR2 SVGAGI (reference sequence). The DNA for the CDR3 is TGTGCCAGCAGCCTAGCGGGGGCCTCTTACAATGAGCAGTTCTTC. Encoded protein: CASSLAGASYNEQFF.

The rearrangement links TRBV5-6 to TRBJ2-1; 8 positions match TRBD1. CDR1 and CDR2 (germline): SGHDT, YYEEEE. CDR3 length: 13 residues. Germline trimming cut 7 bases from V and 6 bases from J; bases unmatched to any gene: 6. CDR3 coding DNA: TGTGCCAGCGGACAGGGATCTGTCAATGAGCAGTTCTTC. Protein sequence: CASGQGSVNEQFF.

The V and J genes are TRBV6-5 and TRBJ1-1; D is unresolved. Germline assignment: CDR1 MNHEY and CDR2 SVGAGI. The CDR3 contains 15 residues. V was cut by 1 base and J by 3 bases, with 12 bases left in between. Here the CDR3 reads CASSYWVGSDTEAFF. CDR3 coding DNA: TGTGCCAGCAGTTACTGGGTAGGGTCGGACACTGAAGCTTTCTTT.

DNA for the CDR3: TGTGCCAGCAGTTTATCGCCCGACTATGGCTACACCTTC. It is translated as CASSLSPDYGYTF. This chain links TRBV27 with TRBJ1-2; D is undetermined. The CDR3 spans 13 residues. Germline V lookup: CDR1 MNHEY, CDR2 SMNVEV (reference sequence). V was trimmed by 0 bases and J by 3 bases, leaving 5 bases between them.

This rearrangement joins TRBV4-3 to TRBJ2-7; 10 bases align to TRBD1. CDR3 length equals 13 residues. The ends lost 6 bases at V and 7 bases at J; junction bases unmatched: 6. Germline V CDR1 and CDR2: LGHNA, YSLEER. DNA of the CDR3: TGCGCCAGCAGACCGGGACAGGGGATGGAGCAGTACTTC. Its protein product is CASRPGQGMEQYF.

The V and J genes are TRBV12-3 or TRBV12-4 and TRBJ1-1; D call uncertain. CDR3 size: 13 residues. V gave up 6 bases and J gave up 4 bases, with 12 bases separating them. The CDR3 sequence: CASSLMLATEAFF. CDR3 bases: TGTGCCAGCAGCCTGATGCTTGCCACTGAAGCTTTCTTT.

The chain is built from TRBV4-1 and TRBJ1-1; D gene unclear. The germline CDR1 and CDR2 sequences are MGHRA and YSYEKL. The CDR3 is 15 residues long. The V and J ends lost 0 bases and 7 bases respectively, with 15 bases between them. CDR3 residues: CASSQEPAGVSEAFF. The DNA of the CDR3 is TGCGCCAGCAGCCAAGAACCGGCTGGGGTTAGTGAAGCTTTCTTT.

V is TRBV4-3 and J is TRBJ2-5; possibly TRBD2 for D (7 bases). The V end was cut by 6 bases, the J end by 4 bases, with 24 bases between. The germline V gene has CDR1 LGHNA and CDR2 YSLEER. CDR3 size: 17 residues. CDR3 sequence reads: CASSRGGPWGEGETQYF. In DNA form, the CDR3 reads TGCGCCAGCAGTAGGGGGGGGCCTTGGGGAGAAGGAGAGACCCAGTACTTC.

The V and J genes are TRBV4-3 and TRBJ2-7; D remains ambiguous. With 2 bases removed from V and 12 bases from J, the gap between germline ends came to 32 bases. Germline V gene sequence: CDR1 LGHNA, CDR2 YSLEER. The CDR3 loop spans 18 amino acids. The CDR3 DNA reads TGCGCCAGCAGCCAATGGCCCTCAGGTTCCCCCTCGCGAATAATTTTGTACTTC. Its protein is CASSQWPSGSPSRIILYF.

The V call is TRBV30, the J call TRBJ1-5; the match to TRBD1 covers 7 bases. V was pared by 4 bases and J by 5 bases, with 8 bases of the junction left unmatched. This CDR3 is built from 14 residues. Germline V gene data show CDR1 as GTSNPN and CDR2 as SVGIG (reference sequence). This CDR3 is CAWIAQGKDQPQHF. CDR3 nucleotides: TGTGCCTGGATTGCACAGGGGAAGGATCAGCCCCAGCATTTT.

V is TRBV11-1 and J is TRBJ2-7, with TRBD1 matching over 7 bases. V shed 3 bases and J 4 bases; nucleotides not matched to a gene: 6. Looked up from germline, CDR1 is SGHAT and CDR2 is FQDESV (reference sequence). This CDR3 comprises 14 residues. The CDR3 spells CASSFRDSLYEQYF. In DNA, the CDR3 is TGTGCCAGCAGCTTTCGGGACAGCCTGTACGAGCAGTACTTC.

The V and J genes are TRBV7-3 and TRBJ2-3; unclear D gene. The V gene's germline CDR1 is SGHTA and CDR2 FQGTGA. The CDR3 covers 12 residues. V lost 5 bases and J lost 5, with 8 bases in between. The CDR3 nucleotides are TGTGCCAGCAGCAATGGTGGAGATACGCAGTATTTT. Translation gives CASSNGGDTQYF.

V usage is TRBV29-1 and J usage is TRBJ1-1; D is uncertain. The length of the CDR3 is 16 residues. V was trimmed by 0 bases and J by 1 base, leaving 15 bases between them. Germline V lookup: CDR1 SQVTM, CDR2 ANQGSEA. CDR3 region: CSVEDRSGGPNTEAFF. DNA for the CDR3: TGCAGCGTTGAAGATCGGTCGGGTGGGCCGAACACTGAAGCTTTCTTT. Variable domain in full (rest from reference TRBV29-1 and TRBJ1-1): SAVISQKPSRDICQRGTSLTIQCQVDSQVTMMFWYRQQPGQSLTLIATANQGSEATYESGFVIDKFPISRPNLTFSTLTVSNMSPEDSSIYLCSVEDRSGGPNTEAFFGQGTRLTVV.

This chain joins TRBV24-1 and TRBJ2-7; D assignment may be TRBD1 or TRBD2 (5 bases each). The V gene lost 5 bases and the J gene lost 2 bases, with 9 bases spanning the gap. The CDR3 loop spans 13 amino acids. The germline CDR1 and CDR2 sequences are KGHDR and SFDVKD. CDR3 bases: TGTGCCACCAGTGTAGGGGACGCCTACGAGCAGTACTTC. It codes for CATSVGDAYEQYF.

The chain is built from TRBV12-3 or TRBV12-4 and TRBJ1-1, with D uncertain. The CDR3 sequence is 15 residues long. The V gene lost 2 bases and the J gene lost 4 bases, with 14 bases spanning the gap. The chain's CDR3 is CASSLWSFGSTEAFF. In nucleotides, the CDR3 is TGTGCCAGCAGTTTATGGTCCTTCGGGAGCACTGAAGCTTTCTTT.

V gene TRBV29-1 combines with J gene TRBJ1-1, with 8 bases lining up with TRBD1. Germline V lookup: CDR1 SQVTM, CDR2 ANQGSEA. With V trimmed by 4 bases and J by 0 bases, 4 bases remained unmatched. The CDR3 is 14 residues long. The CDR3 region has the DNA TGCAGCGTTGTAACAGGGGGTGTGAACACTGAAGCTTTCTTT. This translates into CSVVTGGVNTEAFF. Drawing the rest from reference TRBV29-1 and TRBJ1-1, the complete variable domain is SAVISQKPSRDICQRGTSLTIQCQVDSQVTMMFWYRQQPGQSLTLIATANQGSEATYESGFVIDKFPISRPNLTFSTLTVSNMSPEDSSIYLCSVVTGGVNTEAFFGQGTRLTVV.

The chain has TRBV12-3 or TRBV12-4 and TRBJ2-5; TRBD1 matches at 8 bases. After removal of 4 bases from V and 3 bases from J, the junction contained 7 bases not matched to a gene. The length of the CDR3 is 15 residues. Written as DNA, the CDR3 is TGTGCCAGCAGTTCCCCAGACAGGGGAAAAGAGACCCAGTACTTC. This encodes CASSSPDRGKETQYF.